The rows below give T cell receptor beta chains drawn from one sample of a study of shared clonotypes between healthy human individuals. Sequencing used immunoSEQ multiplex PCR; TCRdb keeps in-frame clones, though not all of them. The table has approximately 840,000 clones, around 96% seen once. Sequences were obtained from naive CD8+ T cells sorted from blood. Every receptor here comes from a man under 40 in good health. CDR3s leave out the opening cysteine and the closing phenylalanine or tryptophan. Not all rows give a size; the values are once, few, many and, for expanded clones, a class.

CDR3 protein: ASSSTTTGELF
V gene: TRBV6-5
J gene: TRBJ2-2
clone size: NA

CDR3 protein: ASSRAGSSTDTQY
V gene: TRBV5-6
J gene: TRBJ2-3
clone size: NA

CDR3 protein: ASSVNRGRSDPNTGELF
V gene: TRBV9
J gene: TRBJ2-2
clone size: NA

CDR3 protein: ASRRYNEQF
V gene: TRBV27
J gene: TRBJ2-1
clone size: NA

CDR3 protein: ASSFPRTGGDYEQY
V gene: TRBV5-4
J gene: TRBJ2-7
clone size: NA

CDR3 protein: ASSLSRQRYEQY
V gene: TRBV27
J gene: TRBJ2-7
clone size: NA

CDR3 protein: ASSGTGRTKNIQY
V gene: TRBV7-8
J gene: TRBJ2-4
clone size: NA

CDR3 protein: ASSLQAINEQF
V gene: TRBV21-1
J gene: TRBJ2-1
clone size: NA

CDR3 protein: ASSLTGRSTEAF
V gene: TRBV13
J gene: TRBJ1-1
clone size: NA

CDR3 protein: ASSLLGHTGANVLT
V gene: TRBV27
J gene: TRBJ2-6
clone size: NA

CDR3 protein: SVEPSAGDNEQF
V gene: TRBV29-1
J gene: TRBJ2-1
clone size: NA

CDR3 protein: ASTSAKTNEQF
V gene: TRBV6-5
J gene: TRBJ2-1
clone size: NA

CDR3 protein: ASSQGVNLD
V gene: TRBV4-2
J gene: TRBJ2-7
clone size: once

CDR3 protein: ASSYGGGASYEQY
V gene: TRBV6-5
J gene: TRBJ2-7
clone size: NA

CDR3 protein: ASSYSSGGLTYEQY
V gene: TRBV6-5
J gene: TRBJ2-7
clone size: NA

CDR3 protein: ASKIVELF
V gene: TRBV2
J gene: TRBJ2-2
clone size: NA

CDR3 protein: ASSSEREPTDTQY
V gene: TRBV6-7
J gene: TRBJ2-3
clone size: NA

CDR3 protein: ASSVGRDHLEQY
V gene: TRBV9
J gene: TRBJ2-7
clone size: few

CDR3 protein: ASSWLRTDTQY
V gene: TRBV6-5
J gene: TRBJ2-3
clone size: NA

CDR3 protein: ASSPSEAGGEEEQF
V gene: TRBV5-1
J gene: TRBJ2-1
clone size: NA

CDR3 protein: ASSILLGGELF
V gene: TRBV19
J gene: TRBJ2-2
clone size: NA

CDR3 protein: ATSNLQENTEAF
V gene: TRBV15
J gene: TRBJ1-1
clone size: NA

CDR3 protein: ASSQDPDRPHLGNEKLF
V gene: TRBV4-3
J gene: TRBJ1-4
clone size: NA

CDR3 protein: ASSPDYTNYGYT
V gene: TRBV4-3
J gene: TRBJ1-2
clone size: NA

CDR3 protein: ASSTGLVGNEQF
V gene: TRBV5-5
J gene: TRBJ2-1
clone size: once

CDR3 protein: ASSHATNEKLF
V gene: TRBV4-1
J gene: TRBJ1-4
clone size: NA

CDR3 protein: ASKDTDNEKLF
V gene: TRBV27
J gene: TRBJ1-4
clone size: NA

CDR3 protein: SVDTTAGDGYT
V gene: TRBV29-1
J gene: TRBJ1-2
clone size: NA

CDR3 protein: AIIRGTGGRTGELF
V gene: TRBV7-8
J gene: TRBJ2-2
clone size: NA

CDR3 protein: ASSWDRLAVSTDTQY
V gene: TRBV5-1
J gene: TRBJ2-3
clone size: NA

CDR3 protein: ASSPQKGATNEKLF
V gene: TRBV18
J gene: TRBJ1-4
clone size: NA

CDR3 protein: ASPDISVNEQF
V gene: TRBV2
J gene: TRBJ2-1
clone size: NA

CDR3 protein: ASSVEKGTGASGNTIY
V gene: TRBV9
J gene: TRBJ1-3
clone size: NA

CDR3 protein: ASSQDPYRTASTDTQY
V gene: TRBV4-1
J gene: TRBJ2-3
clone size: NA

CDR3 protein: ASRALAGEQETQY
V gene: TRBV5-1
J gene: TRBJ2-5
clone size: few

CDR3 protein: AIGVDYNEQF
V gene: TRBV6-5
J gene: TRBJ2-1
clone size: NA

CDR3 protein: ASSLAGAYEQY
V gene: TRBV11-2
J gene: TRBJ2-7
clone size: NA

CDR3 protein: SVGGLAASTDTQY
V gene: TRBV29-1
J gene: TRBJ2-3
clone size: NA

CDR3 protein: AISEGVGLWGYT
V gene: TRBV10-3
J gene: TRBJ1-2
clone size: NA

CDR3 protein: ASSLGLAFQETQY
V gene: TRBV5-6
J gene: TRBJ2-5
clone size: once

CDR3 protein: ASSLPVNYEQY
V gene: TRBV28
J gene: TRBJ2-7
clone size: NA

CDR3 protein: SVGDRGLLKAGYT
V gene: TRBV29-1
J gene: TRBJ1-2
clone size: NA

CDR3 protein: ASSSADGQETQY
V gene: TRBV5-4
J gene: TRBJ2-5
clone size: NA

CDR3 protein: ASRAGHYGYT
V gene: TRBV9
J gene: TRBJ1-2
clone size: NA

CDR3 protein: ASSLVAGVGDNEQF
V gene: TRBV7-3
J gene: TRBJ2-1
clone size: once

CDR3 protein: ASSDPLYSNQPQH
V gene: TRBV6-4
J gene: TRBJ1-5
clone size: NA

CDR3 protein: ASSYNPVSYEQY
V gene: TRBV6-5
J gene: TRBJ2-7
clone size: NA

CDR3 protein: ASSRLRDFVHEQY
V gene: TRBV28
J gene: TRBJ2-7
clone size: NA

CDR3 protein: ASRTVVGTINEQF
V gene: TRBV28
J gene: TRBJ2-1
clone size: once